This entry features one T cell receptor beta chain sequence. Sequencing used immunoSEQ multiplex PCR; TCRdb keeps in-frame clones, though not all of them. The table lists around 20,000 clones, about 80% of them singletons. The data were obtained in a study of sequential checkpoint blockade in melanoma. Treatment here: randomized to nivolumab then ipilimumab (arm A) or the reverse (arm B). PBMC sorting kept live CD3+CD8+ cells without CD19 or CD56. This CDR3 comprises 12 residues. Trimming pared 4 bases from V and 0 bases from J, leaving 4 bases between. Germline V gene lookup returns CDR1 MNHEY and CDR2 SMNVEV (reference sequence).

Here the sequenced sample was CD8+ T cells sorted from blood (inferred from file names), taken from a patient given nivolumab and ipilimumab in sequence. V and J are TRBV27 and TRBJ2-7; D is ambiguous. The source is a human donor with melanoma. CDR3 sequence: CASSSSSYEQYF. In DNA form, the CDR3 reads TGTGCCAGCAGTTCCAGCTCCTACGAGCAGTACTTC.